This T cell receptor (beta chain) was sequenced in a study of blood T cell dynamics during melanoma immunotherapy. Study-wide context: Patients with metastatic melanoma got pembrolizumab or nivolumab-ipilimumab as first-line care. Broader study findings: Disease-control patients' PBMC repertoires became either more clonal or more diverse at W3.

The data were produced by immunoSEQ multiplex PCR, yet TCRdb's version contains in-frame clones alone and is incomplete. The table lists about 15,000 clones, around nine tenths of them singletons, with over 0.85% in the top ten. This CDR3 has 14 residues. Germline V gene lookup returns CDR1 SGDLS and CDR2 YYNGEE. The V end was cut by 3 bases, the J end by 8 bases, with 14 bases between. Time point defined: week 3, after first cycle of checkpoint inhibitor. Blood was drawn before treatment and at week 3 after checkpoint blockade. Disease control meant complete response, partial response or stable disease at 12 weeks. Of note for this clone: Its antigen is currently unknown.

The source of this sequence is a human donor with melanoma. The chain carries TRBV9 and TRBJ1-4; D gene ambiguous. The sample here was blood, taken from a patient treated with checkpoint blockade. CDR3 coding DNA: TGTGCCAGCAGCGGGGGTAGCAGGACCGAAAAACTGTTTTTT. Translated: CASSGGSRTEKLFF.